The rows below give T cell receptor beta chains drawn from one sample of a study of early T cells in non-severe SARS-CoV-2 infection. A single record per CDR3 protein comes from TCRdb applying MiXCR to the 5' RACE reads. This table has about 77,000 distinct CDR3 sequences, around 16% appearing once. The sequenced material came from whole blood. Receptor source: an adult who was a healthcare worker with PCR-confirmed SARS-CoV-2 infection or an uninfected control (not recorded which). Each CDR3 is given with its conserved first and last residue. A D gene is named only where the DNA matches it firmly. Size is omitted from some rows. Given values are once, few, many or a class for expanded clones.

>TRBJ2-3|TRBV7-6|few|TRBD2
TGTGCCAGCACCCTCTATCCCGGACTAGCGGGAGATACAGATACGCAGTATTTT
CASTLYPGLAGDTDTQYF
>TRBJ1-3|TRBV9|few|-
TGTGCCAGCAGCGTAGGTCCCATCTCTGGAAACACCATATATTTT
CASSVGPISGNTIYF
>TRBJ1-2|TRBV2|-|-
TGTGCCAGCAGGGCGACAGGCACCTCTGGCTACACCTTC
CASRATGTSGYTF
>TRBJ2-1|TRBV29-1|few|-
TGCAGCGTTGAAGAGGGACAGAGAGGGGACTATCGAATCGTAAATGAGCAGTTCTTC
CSVEEGQRGDYRIVNEQFF
>TRBJ1-1|TRBV10-3|few|-
TGTGCCATCAGCGGCCTTGGGGGCGCTGAAGCTTTCTTT
CAISGLGGAEAFF
>TRBJ2-3|TRBV5-1|-|TRBD2
TGCGCCAGCAGTCGACTAGCGGGAGTCGGAGTAGATACGCAGTATTTT
CASSRLAGVGVDTQYF
>TRBJ1-6|TRBV6-1|few|-
TGTGCCAGCAGTCAACAGGACTCCTATAATTCACCCCTCCACTTT
CASSQQDSYNSPLHF
>TRBJ1-3|TRBV12-3/TRBV12-4|-|TRBD1
TGTGCCAGCAGTAACAGGGGGCGCGGTGGAAACACCATATATTTT
CASSNRGRGGNTIYF
>TRBJ2-3|TRBV3-1|many|TRBD2
TGTGCCAGCAGCCCGACCGGGACTAAAACAGATACGCAGTATTTT
CASSPTGTKTDTQYF
>TRBJ1-3|TRBV7-2|few|-
TGTGCCAGAAACACTGGAAACACCATATATTTT
CARNTGNTIYF
>TRBJ1-4|TRBV5-4|-|-
TGTGCCAGCAGCTTGCAAAACGGGGAAAAACTGTTTTTT
CASSLQNGEKLFF
>TRBJ2-2|TRBV6-1|few|-
TGTGCCAGCAGTGAACCCAGGGAGCTGTTTTTT
CASSEPRELFF
>TRBJ2-7|TRBV18|few|TRBD2
TGTGCCAGCTCACCACGGTTGACTAGCGGGGGGTTCGAGCAGTACTTC
CASSPRLTSGGFEQYF
>TRBJ1-1|TRBV30|-|TRBD1
TGTGCCGGCTGGGGACAGCTGAACACTGAAGCTTTCTTT
CAGWGQLNTEAFF
>TRBJ2-1|TRBV5-8|few|TRBD2
TGTGCCAGCCGAGTCTTTGGTAGCGGGGATTCCTACAATGAGCAGTTCTTC
CASRVFGSGDSYNEQFF
>TRBJ2-7|TRBV6-6|-|-
TGTGCCAGCAGTACAGCCTCCTACGAGCAGTACTTC
CASSTASYEQYF
>TRBJ2-2|TRBV20-1|-|-
TGCAGTGCTAGAGATTTGCGGCACACCGGGGAGCTGTTTTTT
CSARDLRHTGELFF
>TRBJ1-2|TRBV6-5|-|-
TGTGCCAGCAGTTACCTGGGTGGGGGGAGAACTGGCTACACCTTC
CASSYLGGGRTGYTF
>TRBJ2-2|TRBV27|-|TRBD1
TGTGCCAGCAGTCCCCTATTTAGGGGGCCAACCGGGGAGCTGTTTTTT
CASSPLFRGPTGELFF
>TRBJ1-1|TRBV25-1|-|-
TGTGCCAGCAGTGCGGCAGGGTTAGTGAACACTGAAGCTTTCTTT
CASSAAGLVNTEAFF
>TRBJ1-1|TRBV6-6|few|TRBD1
TGTGCCAGCAGTCCCCTAGACAGGGGAAAGGCTGAAGCTTTCTTT
CASSPLDRGKAEAFF
>TRBJ2-3|TRBV7-2|few|-
TGTGCCAGCAGAAGCGGGAGCACAGATACGCAGTATTTT
CASRSGSTDTQYF
>TRBJ1-4|TRBV20-1|few|-
TGCAGTGCTAGAGTCCGAGGGTATAATGAAAAACTGTTTTTT
CSARVRGYNEKLFF
>TRBJ2-4|TRBV28|few|-
TGTGCCAGCCGAATAGCCAAAAACATTCAGTACTTC
CASRIAKNIQYF
>TRBJ2-1|TRBV24-1|few|-
TGTGCCACCAGTGATCCAGGGGGGTATGAGCAGTTCTTC
CATSDPGGYEQFF
>TRBJ1-2|TRBV20-1|-|-
TGCAGTGCTCATATTAAGACAAGGAATAACTATGGCTACACCTTC
CSAHIKTRNNYGYTF
>TRBJ2-2|TRBV15|-|-
TGTGCCACCAGCAGAGATCCGGCGGCCGGGGAGCTGTTTTTT
CATSRDPAAGELFF
>TRBJ2-5|TRBV3-1|-|-
TGTGCCAGCAGCCAAGATGGGGGACAAGAGACCCAGTACTTC
CASSQDGGQETQYF
>TRBJ2-1|TRBV18|-|-
TGTGCCAGCTCACCACAACGAATTTCCTACAATGAGCAGTTCTTC
CASSPQRISYNEQFF